This T cell receptor (beta chain) is from a study of shared clonotypes between healthy human individuals. Data came from immunoSEQ multiplex PCR; TCRdb stores just in-frame clones and leaves some out. The sample lists some 2,500,000 clones, 93% occurring once. Germline V gene data show CDR1 as GTSNPN and CDR2 as SVGIG (reference sequence). Trimming removed 2 bases from V and 12 bases from J, with 14 bases in between. The CDR3 totals 12 residues. Sequencing was carried out using naive CD4+ T cells from PBMCs. The sample's subset: CD45RA+ positively selected. This receptor was identified in a man between 18 and 29 years old in good health. Some clones in this sample may be carry-over from other donors' samples. The chain employs TRBV30 and TRBJ2-1; possible D gene TRBD1, 5 bases. Here the CDR3 reads CAWSIKGNRQFF. The CDR3 DNA is TGTGCCTGGAGTATTAAGGGGAACAGGCAGTTCTTC.